This passage covers 18 T cell receptor beta chains from one sample sequenced in a study of T cell repertoires in cytomegalovirus infection (dated by TCRdb to the late 2010s). Sequenced on an Illumina HiSeq 1500. TCRdb's own reprocessing of the public reads used fastp at Q25 and MiXCR and kept productive beta chains. Rows merge per CDR3 protein into single entries with the most common DNA and genes. This sample gives about 130,000 distinct CDR3 sequences in total; about 24% of them show up just once. The leading ten clones occupy 34% of the sample. The antigens these receptors bind are not known. The sequenced material came from PBMCs, sequenced either directly or after in vitro stimulation (not recorded which). The source of these receptors is a human donor in good health (CMV status not recorded). Some clones in this sample may be carry-over from other donors' samples.

The chain is built from TRBV20-1 and TRBJ2-1; perhaps TRBD2 as D (6 bases). Germline CDR1 and CDR2: DFQATT and SNEGSKA (reference sequence). Trimming removed 6 bases at V and 8 bases at J, with 14 bases between. This CDR3 has 12 residues. The CDR3 sequence is CSARDSVHEQFF. DNA of the CDR3: TGCAGTGCCCGGGACTCTGTTCATGAGCAGTTCTTC.

The chain joins TRBV10-3 to TRBJ2-1, with D possibly matching TRBD1 (6 bases). The germline gives CDR1 ENHRY, CDR2 SYGVKD. V dropped 7 bases and J dropped 7 bases, with 20 bases sitting between them. This CDR3 has 15 amino acids. The CDR3 DNA reads as TGTGCCATCACCCGAGGGGGAAACCCGGGGAATGAGCAGTTCTTC. It is translated as CAITRGGNPGNEQFF.

The chain has TRBV28 and TRBJ1-2; D is unclear. V was clipped by 6 bases and J by 8 bases, with 10 bases between them. Looked up from germline, CDR1 is MDHEN and CDR2 is SYDVKM. The CDR3 runs to 11 residues. The CDR3 protein is CASSPNRGYTF. CDR3 nucleotides: TGTGCCAGCAGCCCTAATCGGGGCTACACCTTC.

The chain recombines TRBV27 with TRBJ1-5; TRBD1 agrees at 7 bases. Germline loops: CDR1 MNHEY, CDR2 SMNVEV (reference sequence). Trimming removed 1 base from V and 4 bases from J; junction bases left unmatched: 4. There are 15 residues in the CDR3. DNA for the CDR3: TGTGCCAGCAGTTTATTGTACAGGGGAAATCAGCCCCAGCATTTT. Protein sequence: CASSLLYRGNQPQHF.

This clonotype has at least ten counts. The chain links TRBV7-2 to TRBJ2-7; D ambiguous. Trimming left V 1 base short and J 2 bases short, with 12 bases between. CDR3 length: 15 amino acids. Per the germline V gene, CDR1 is SGHTA and CDR2 is FQGNSA. CDR3 in DNA: TGTGCCAGCAGCTTAGTGTCGGTAACCGCCTACGAGCAGTACGTC. Translated: CASSLVSVTAYEQYV.

This clonotype was recorded many times. The chain carries TRBV19 and TRBJ2-1, with 14 bases that match TRBD2. V was pared by 9 bases and J by 7 bases, with 5 bases of the junction left unmatched. The CDR3 spans 14 residues. Germline V gives CDR1 LNHDA, CDR2 SQIVND (reference sequence). This chain's CDR3 is CASRLAGGPNEQFF. The CDR3 nucleotides read TGTGCCAGCCGACTAGCGGGAGGGCCGAATGAGCAGTTCTTC.

This clonotype was counted only a few times. Sequence at one end of the junction differs from germline and may be a read error. The chain employs TRBV7-9 and TRBJ2-1; 12 positions match TRBD2. The V gene's germline CDR1 is SEHNR and CDR2 FQNEAQ (reference sequence). The CDR3 is made up of 15 amino acids. The CDR3 loop is CASSLAGGKYNEQFF. CDR3 nucleotides: TGTGCCAGCAGCCTAGCGGGAGGGAAGTACAATGAGCAGTTCTTC.

V usage is TRBV5-1 and J usage is TRBJ1-1; D unresolved. The V gene's germline CDR1 is SGHRS and CDR2 YFSETQ. Trimming pared 1 base from V and 0 bases from J, leaving 16 bases between. The CDR3 has 17 amino acids. CDR3 nucleotide sequence: TGCGCCAGCAGCTTGCAGGTTTCCTCTACTATGAACACTGAAGCTTTCTTT. This gives the protein CASSLQVSSTMNTEAFF.

The chain employs TRBV20-1 and TRBJ2-3; 10 nucleotides match TRBD2. This CDR3 spans 16 amino acids. Per the germline V gene, CDR1 is DFQATT and CDR2 is SNEGSKA (reference sequence). The junction had 12 bases not matched to a gene; V was cut back by 3 bases and J by 6 bases. The CDR3 loop is CSASLSRAGGRDTQYF. As DNA, the CDR3 is TGCAGTGCTAGCCTTTCGCGAGCGGGAGGGAGGGATACGCAGTATTTT.

The genes are TRBV28 and TRBJ2-1; 8 bases line up with TRBD2. After removal of 5 bases from V and 10 bases from J, the junction contained 16 bases not matched to a gene. Germline V gene data show CDR1 as MDHEN and CDR2 as SYDVKM. The CDR3 length is 16 residues. CDR3 nucleotide sequence: TGTGCCAGCAGTCACCTTCTACTTTTAGCGGGACAAGAGCAGTTCTTC. This gives the protein CASSHLLLLAGQEQFF.

A few counts support this clonotype. The chain recombines TRBV11-2 with TRBJ2-5; 7 bases map to TRBD1. CDR3 length: 13 amino acids. The J segment lost 5 bases and the V segment lost 11 bases, leaving 11 bases of the junction unmatched. The V gene's germline CDR1 is SGHAT and CDR2 FQNNGV. CDR3 loop: CAASRGLKETQYF. The CDR3 bases are TGTGCCGCTTCAAGGGGGCTGAAGGAGACCCAGTACTTC. The entire variable domain, with the rest obtained from reference TRBV11-2 and TRBJ2-5, is as follows: EAGVAQSPRYKIIEKRQSVAFWCNPISGHATLYWYQQILGQGPKLLIQFQNNGVVDDSQLPKDRFSAERLKGVDSTLKIQPAKLEDSAVYLCAASRGLKETQYFGPGTRLLVL.

The chain joins TRBV7-9 to TRBJ2-3, with no clear D. Trimming removed 5 bases from V and 6 bases from J, with 18 bases in between. CDR1 is SEHNR, CDR2 FQNEAQ, per germline (reference sequence). The CDR3 covers 15 residues. This CDR3 reads CASSDMAASEDTQYF. The DNA of the CDR3 is TGTGCCAGCAGCGACATGGCTGCTTCCGAGGATACGCAGTATTTT.

This clonotype was counted only a few times. This rearrangement joins TRBV4-3 to TRBJ1-3; 8 bases match TRBD1. This CDR3 comprises 14 residues. Unmatched junction bases numbered 0, after V lost 1 base and J lost 4 bases. Germline CDR1 and CDR2: LGHNA and YSLEER. Written as DNA, the CDR3 is TGCGCCAGCAGCCAAGGGACAGGGGGAAACACCATATATTTT. The encoded protein is CASSQGTGGNTIYF.

This clonotype was counted many times. V is TRBV7-9 and J is TRBJ1-5; D may be TRBD1 (5 bases). V shed 1 base and J shed 4 bases, with 17 bases lying between them. Germline CDR1 reads SEHNR; CDR2 reads FQNEAQ (reference sequence). CDR3 length: 17 residues. The DNA of the CDR3 is TGTGCCAGCAGCTTAGAAGGGGCCCAACTATCTAATCAGCCCCAGCATTTT. It specifies CASSLEGAQLSNQPQHF. Full variable domain (outside the CDR3, taken from reference TRBV7-9 and TRBJ1-5): DTGVSQNPRHKITKRGQNVTFRCDPISEHNRLYWYRQTLGQGPEFLTYFQNEAQLEKSRLLSDRFSAERPKGSFSTLEIQRTEQGDSAMYLCASSLEGAQLSNQPQHFGDGTRLSIL.

This clonotype was detected a few times. The DNA for the CDR3 is TGTGCCAGCAGCCCCGGGGCGGATAATGGCTACACCTTC. It translates to CASSPGADNGYTF. The genes are TRBV12-3 or TRBV12-4 and TRBJ1-2; D might be TRBD1 (5 bases). The CDR3 runs 13 residues. V was clipped by 6 bases and J by 6 bases, with 14 bases between them.

The chain couples TRBV18 to TRBJ2-1; a weak D match, TRBD2 (5 bases). The CDR3 is 14 amino acids. Germline V CDR1 and CDR2: KGHSH, LQKENI. V lost 0 bases and J lost 4, with 7 bases in between. CDR3 residues: CASSPPRAYNEQFF. The CDR3 DNA follows: TGTGCCAGCTCACCACCGCGGGCATACAATGAGCAGTTCTTC.

CDR3 DNA: TGTGCCAGCAGCTGGGGACTAGCGGGAGGGATGGAGACCCAGTACTTC. Translated, it gives CASSWGLAGGMETQYF. V usage is TRBV5-4 and J usage is TRBJ2-5, with 16 bases aligning to TRBD2. V lost 3 bases to trimming and J lost 5 bases; unmatched junction nucleotides: 4. CDR1 and CDR2 from the germline V gene are SGHNT and YYREEE (reference sequence). This CDR3 is built from 16 residues.

V is TRBV19 and J is TRBJ2-2; D not certain. The germline CDR1 and CDR2 sequences are LNHDA and SQIVND (reference sequence). V was pared by 8 bases and J by 3 bases, with 7 bases between. The CDR3 loop spans 12 amino acids. CDR3 coding DNA: TGTGCCAGTTTGACGGACACCGGGGAGCTGTTTTTT. The encoded protein is CASLTDTGELFF.